The present T cell receptor beta chain was sequenced within a study of cytotoxic CD8 clonotypes in ibrutinib-treated CLL (TCRdb year 2021). Concerning the study at large: The cohort was composed of around twelve relapsed/refractory and fewer than 16 treatment-naive patients; IGHV unmutated status was identified in 17 patients. Partial responses were observed in approximately 24 patients and complete responses in 2; after a median follow-up of 68 months, remission was maintained in roughly 14 patients and progression was observed in approximately twelve. Response samples were obtained after a median of approximately eleven months of treatment, with a range of about 6 to 36 months. On average, each sample had 255,043 productive templates and more than 75,000 productive rearrangements. Of the 90 or so participants in the trial, about two dozen had longitudinal samples available. Cryopreserved peripheral blood mononuclear cells were obtained before treatment, at response, and at either sustained remission or disease progression. Every sample from remission and from progressive disease was obtained while the patients were still on ibrutinib.

General conclusions and limits of the study: An increase in clonality was observed at ibrutinib response, with clonality remaining stable during sustained remission and falling back toward baseline at progression. At baseline, clonality was higher than in age-matched healthy donors and showed a strong correlation with circulating CD8+ T-cell counts. Sustained-remission and progressing patients did not have matched sampling times, and lymph node repertoires were not examined. Public clonotypes were rare and either contracted or stayed stable during treatment, and the rise in clonality at ibrutinib response reflected the expansion of private clonotypes.

In the case of this clone: The antigen this receptor binds is unknown. Base-call qualities are not available, and no considerably larger clone is one nucleotide away.

The time point label, as the study defines it: 20 to 25 months on ibrutinib. For TCR beta library preparation, approximately 2 micrograms of genomic DNA was extracted from cryopreserved PBMCs. Longitudinal blood samples from CLL patients receiving ibrutinib monotherapy were subjected to high-throughput TCR beta sequencing. Patients were enrolled in a phase 2 open-label single-center ibrutinib monotherapy trial. Each clonotype received, on average, around 10x coverage in deep resolution sequencing performed on a MiSeq, where the target depth lay between 1 in 1 million and 1 in 200,000 T cells. The immunoSEQ hsTCRB Kit was used to generate TCR beta libraries. The source study handled its data this way. The data were analyzed with ImmunoSEQ Analyzer and ImmunoSEQ Data Assistant, and V, D and J gene assignments followed IMGT definitions. Clonality, which ranges from 0 to 1, was calculated by subtracting the normalized Shannon entropy of productive rearrangement frequencies from one. Only overrepresented clonotypes making up at least 0.05% of each patient's repertoire were included in the public clonotype analysis. Repertoires from more than ten age-matched healthy donors in immuneACCESS were used as clonality controls. The table comes from immuneACCESS by way of TCRdb, which keeps in-frame sequences with V and J called. Part of the clones is missing from these tables; in studies checked, under half for an unresolved V gene and the rest for unknown reasons. V, J and clone size were drawn from that table, and D and trimming were deduced from the DNA. The sample table holds around 250,000 clones, of which roughly 74% were seen once. 15% of the sample is held by the ten biggest clonotypes.

V and J lose 2 bases and 3 bases, and a span of 8 bases separates them. From a lookup of the germline V gene, CDR1 and CDR2 are SGHVS and FQNEAQ. From the cysteine through the phenylalanine, the CDR3 covers 14 amino acids. Only CDR3 DNA is held: 42 bases, read in frame from base 1. This receptor was obtained from a human donor with chronic lymphocytic leukemia. The rearrangement combines TRBV7-8 with TRBJ2-1; the D gene remains uncertain. The sequencing used PBMCs, collected after 24 months of ibrutinib treatment. This receptor carries the CDR3 CASSLNSLYNEQFF. The sequenced DNA: TGTGCCAGCAGCTTAAACAGCCTCTACAATGAGCAGTTCTTC.